This TCR beta chain was sequenced in a study of cytomegalovirus exposure and HLA in healthy donors. 60 Vbeta and 13 Jbeta primers were used in PCR. The protocol was immunoSEQ multiplex PCR, while the TCRdb copy is restricted to in-frame clones and leaves out a portion. Seen here are about 190,000 clones, roughly 80% observed once, and the top ten hold around 0.26%. This CDR3 region has 15 residues. Trimming left V 5 bases short and J 3 bases short, with 17 bases between. The germline gives CDR1 MNHNS, CDR2 SASEGT. The sequence was obtained from a boy between 10 and 17 years old in good health and CMV-seronegative. The V gene is TRBV6-1, the J gene TRBJ2-7; possible D gene TRBD2, 5 bases. The sequenced sample consisted of PBMCs. DNA for the CDR3: TGTGCCAGCAGTTTGAGCCTAGGGAGCTTCTACGAGCAGTACTTC. Its protein product is CASSLSLGSFYEQYF.